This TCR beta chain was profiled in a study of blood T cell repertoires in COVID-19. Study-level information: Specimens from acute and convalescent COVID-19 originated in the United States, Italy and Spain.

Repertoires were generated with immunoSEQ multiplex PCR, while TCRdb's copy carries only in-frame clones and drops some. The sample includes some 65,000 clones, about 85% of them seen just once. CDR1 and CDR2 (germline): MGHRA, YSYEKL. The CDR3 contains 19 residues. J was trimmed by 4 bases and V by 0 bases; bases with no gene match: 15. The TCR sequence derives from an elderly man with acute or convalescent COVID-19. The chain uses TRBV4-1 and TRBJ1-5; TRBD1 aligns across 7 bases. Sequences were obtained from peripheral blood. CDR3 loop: CASSQDTGRGTRGNQPQHF. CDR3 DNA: TGCGCCAGCAGCCAAGATACAGGCAGGGGGACACGGGGGAATCAGCCCCAGCATTTT.